The subject of this entry is one T cell receptor (beta chain). Its antigen is unidentified. Random hexamers were used to reverse transcribe the RNA input (about 0.5 to 1 ug). By means of immunoSEQ multiplex PCR, TCR beta CDR3 spanning 54 Vbeta and 13 Jbeta underwent amplification. From the immunoSEQ multiplex PCR reads, TCRdb called clonotypes with MiXCR, one entry per CDR3 protein. Among roughly 44,000 distinct CDR3 sequences listed, roughly 93% were seen once. The sample belongs to a study of CD8 T cells in Susac syndrome. Between the trimmed V and J ends, which lost 4 bases and 4 bases, there was a span of 7 bases. The CDR3 has 11 amino acids. Germline V lookup: CDR1 SQVTM, CDR2 ANQGSEA. The authors carried out high-throughput sequencing of TCR beta. They applied it to CD8+ and CD4+ T cells obtained from blood. TEMRA cells underwent FACS enrichment and CD8+ and CD4+ T cells underwent negative isolation.

Study findings and constraints: The study admitted that it had a relatively small number of individuals in its TCR sequencing and HLA analysis.

The rearrangement links TRBV29-1 to TRBJ2-5, with D unclear. The origin of this receptor is a human donor in good health. Input material: CD8+ T cells from PBMCs. The CDR3 reads CSVGGSETQYF. CDR3 DNA: TGCAGCGTTGGAGGCTCAGAGACCCAGTACTTC.